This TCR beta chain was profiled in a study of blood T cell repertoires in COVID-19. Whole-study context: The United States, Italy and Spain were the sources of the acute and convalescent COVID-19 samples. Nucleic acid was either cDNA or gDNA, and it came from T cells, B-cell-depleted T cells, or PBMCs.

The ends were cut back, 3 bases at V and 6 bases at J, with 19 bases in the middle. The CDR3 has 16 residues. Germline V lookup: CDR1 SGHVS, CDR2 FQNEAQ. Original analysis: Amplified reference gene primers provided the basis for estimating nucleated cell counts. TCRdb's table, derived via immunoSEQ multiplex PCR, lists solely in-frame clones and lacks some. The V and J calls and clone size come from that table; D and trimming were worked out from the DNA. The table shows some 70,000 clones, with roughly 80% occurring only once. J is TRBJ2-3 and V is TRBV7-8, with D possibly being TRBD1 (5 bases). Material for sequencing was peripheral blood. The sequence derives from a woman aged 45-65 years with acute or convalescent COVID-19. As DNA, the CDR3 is TGTGCCAGCAGCTTCCTCGCCTATGGGGCGGCCGATACGCAGTATTTT. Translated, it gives CASSFLAYGAADTQYF.